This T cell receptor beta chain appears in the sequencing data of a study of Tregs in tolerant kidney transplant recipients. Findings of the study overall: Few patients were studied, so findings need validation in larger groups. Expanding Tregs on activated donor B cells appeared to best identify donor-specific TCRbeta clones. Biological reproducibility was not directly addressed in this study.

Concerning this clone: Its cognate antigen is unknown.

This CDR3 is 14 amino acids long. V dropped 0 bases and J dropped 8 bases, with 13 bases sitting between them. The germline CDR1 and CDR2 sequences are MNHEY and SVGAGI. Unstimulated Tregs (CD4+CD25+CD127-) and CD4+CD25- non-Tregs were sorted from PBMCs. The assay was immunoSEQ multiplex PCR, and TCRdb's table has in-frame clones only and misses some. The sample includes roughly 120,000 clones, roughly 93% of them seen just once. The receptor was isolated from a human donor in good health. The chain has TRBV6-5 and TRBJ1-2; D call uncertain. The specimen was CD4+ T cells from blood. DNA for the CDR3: TGTGCCAGCAGTTACTCGACGGCCAGCGGGGGCTACACCTTC. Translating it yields CASSYSTASGGYTF.